This T cell receptor beta chain was sequenced for a study of beta chain features in type 1 diabetes. General study findings and limits: Any HLA type influence on TCRB rearrangement was left unresolved here.

Concerning this clone: No antigen is known for it.

The study reverse transcribed the entire isolated RNA, so it sequenced expressed TCRB transcripts. TCRdb's table, derived via immunoSEQ multiplex PCR, lists solely in-frame clones and lacks some. The sample includes about 900,000 clones, under 20% of them seen just once. Trimming left V 4 bases short and J 3 bases short, with 9 bases between. From germline, CDR1 is MGHDK and CDR2 SYGVNS. The CDR3 spans 14 residues. This receptor was identified in a woman between 18 and 30 years old in good health. The chain is built from TRBV25-1 and TRBJ1-4; possibly TRBD1 for D (6 bases). Sequencing used naive CD4+ T cells from blood. The CDR3 sequence is CASSGRGANEKLFF. CDR3 in DNA: TGTGCCAGCAGTGGCAGGGGAGCTAATGAAAAACTGTTTTTT.